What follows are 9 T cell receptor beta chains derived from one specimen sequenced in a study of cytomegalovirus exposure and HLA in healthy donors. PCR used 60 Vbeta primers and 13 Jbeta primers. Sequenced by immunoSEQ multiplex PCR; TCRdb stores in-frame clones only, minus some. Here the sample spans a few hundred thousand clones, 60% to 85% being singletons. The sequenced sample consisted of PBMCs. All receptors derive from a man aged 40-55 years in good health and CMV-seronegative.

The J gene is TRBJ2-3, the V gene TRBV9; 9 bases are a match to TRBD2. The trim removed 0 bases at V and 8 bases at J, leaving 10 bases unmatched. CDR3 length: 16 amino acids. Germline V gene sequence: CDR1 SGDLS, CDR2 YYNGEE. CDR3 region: CASSVEYQRGASTQYF. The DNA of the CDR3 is TGTGCCAGCAGCGTAGAGTACCAGCGGGGGGCCAGTACGCAGTATTTT.

This chain's CDR3 is CATRTGGHMNTEAFF. Here the CDR3 DNA reads TGTGCCACCAGGACAGGGGGCCACATGAACACTGAAGCTTTCTTT. The chain recombines TRBV15 with TRBJ1-1, with TRBD1 identical over 10 bases. Germline V CDR1 and CDR2: LNHNV, YYDKDF (reference sequence). The CDR3 loop spans 15 amino acids. Unmatched junction bases numbered 4, after V lost 6 bases and J lost 0 bases. Variable domain in full (rest from reference TRBV15 and TRBJ1-1): DAMVIQNPRYQVTQFGKPVTLSCSQTLNHNVMYWYQQKSSQAPKLLFHYYDKDFNNEADTPDNFQSRRPNTSFCFLDIRSPGLGDTAMYLCATRTGGHMNTEAFFGQGTRLTVV.

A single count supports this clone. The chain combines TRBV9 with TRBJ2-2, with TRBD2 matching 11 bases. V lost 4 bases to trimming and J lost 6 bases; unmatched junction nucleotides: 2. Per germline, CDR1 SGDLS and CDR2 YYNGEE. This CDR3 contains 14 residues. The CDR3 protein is CASSLSGGAGELFF. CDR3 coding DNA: TGTGCCAGCAGCCTTAGCGGGGGGGCCGGGGAGCTGTTTTTT.

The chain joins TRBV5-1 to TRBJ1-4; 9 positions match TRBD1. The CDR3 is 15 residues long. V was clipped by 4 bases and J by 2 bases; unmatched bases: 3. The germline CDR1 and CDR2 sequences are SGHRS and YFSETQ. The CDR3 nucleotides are TGCGCCAGCAGCATGGGACAGGGCACTAATGAAAAACTGTTTTTT. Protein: CASSMGQGTNEKLFF. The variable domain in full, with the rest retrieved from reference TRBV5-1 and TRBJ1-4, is KAGVTQTPRYLIKTRGQQVTLSCSPISGHRSVSWYQQTPGQGLQFLFEYFSETQRNKGNFPGRFSGRQFSNSRSEMNVSTLELGDSALYLCASSMGQGTNEKLFFGSGTQLSVL.

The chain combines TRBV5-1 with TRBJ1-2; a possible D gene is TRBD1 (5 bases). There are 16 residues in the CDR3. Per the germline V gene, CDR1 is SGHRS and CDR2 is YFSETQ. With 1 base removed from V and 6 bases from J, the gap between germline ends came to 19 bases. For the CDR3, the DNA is TGCGCCAGCAGCTTGTATCCGGACACCCCTCCCCATGGCTACACCTTC. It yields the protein CASSLYPDTPPHGYTF.

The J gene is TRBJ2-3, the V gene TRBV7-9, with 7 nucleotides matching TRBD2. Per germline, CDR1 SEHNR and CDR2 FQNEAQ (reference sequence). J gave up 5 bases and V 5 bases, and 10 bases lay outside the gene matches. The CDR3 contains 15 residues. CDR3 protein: CASSPRGVSVDTQYF. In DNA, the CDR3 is TGTGCCAGCAGCCCTCGGGGGGTTTCGGTAGATACGCAGTATTTT.

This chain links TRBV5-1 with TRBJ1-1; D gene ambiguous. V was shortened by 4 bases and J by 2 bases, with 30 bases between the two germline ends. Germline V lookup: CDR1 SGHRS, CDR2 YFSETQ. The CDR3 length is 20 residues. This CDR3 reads CASSNTGLQQLLAGNTEAFF. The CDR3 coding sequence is TGCGCCAGCAGCAATACGGGATTGCAACAACTTCTGGCGGGCAACACTGAAGCTTTCTTT. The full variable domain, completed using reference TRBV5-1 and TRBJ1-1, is KAGVTQTPRYLIKTRGQQVTLSCSPISGHRSVSWYQQTPGQGLQFLFEYFSETQRNKGNFPGRFSGRQFSNSRSEMNVSTLELGDSALYLCASSNTGLQQLLAGNTEAFFGQGTRLTVV.

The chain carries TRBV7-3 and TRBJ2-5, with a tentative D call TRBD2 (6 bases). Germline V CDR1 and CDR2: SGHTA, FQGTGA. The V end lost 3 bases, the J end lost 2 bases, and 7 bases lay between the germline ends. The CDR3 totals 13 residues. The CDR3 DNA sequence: TGTGCCAGCAGCTTGGGGGGACAAGAGACCCAGTACTTC. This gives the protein CASSLGGQETQYF.

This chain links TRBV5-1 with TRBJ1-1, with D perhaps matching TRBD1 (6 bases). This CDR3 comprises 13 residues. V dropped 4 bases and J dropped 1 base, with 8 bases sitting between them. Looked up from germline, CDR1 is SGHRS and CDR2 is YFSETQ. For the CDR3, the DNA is TGCGCCAGCAGCAAGGACAGGAACACTGAAGCTTTCTTT. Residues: CASSKDRNTEAFF.